This TCR beta chain was sequenced in a study of cytomegalovirus exposure and HLA in healthy donors. Trimming took 5 bases from V and 3 from J; bases not matched to a gene: 5. Germline V gene lookup returns CDR1 SGHDT and CDR2 YYEEEE. This CDR3 is 14 amino acids long. Primers for the PCR totalled 60 Vbeta and 13 Jbeta. The repertoire was sequenced with immunoSEQ multiplex PCR; TCRdb's copy has only in-frame clones and lacks some. The repertoire holds 200,000 to 250,000 clones, with approximately 78% as singletons. This chain links TRBV5-6 with TRBJ2-3; 8 nucleotides line up with TRBD1. Sequences were obtained from PBMCs. This TCR derives from a male donor in good health and CMV-seronegative. CDR3 DNA sequence: TGTGCCAGCAGAGACAGGGGAAGAACAGATACGCAGTATTTT. This translates into CASRDRGRTDTQYF.